The subject of this entry is one T cell receptor beta chain. This record comes from a study of preoperative IRX-2 immunotherapy in early breast cancer. Sequencing used immunoSEQ multiplex PCR; TCRdb keeps in-frame clones, though not all of them. The sample carries around 22,000 clones, 85% to 90% recorded once. Noted treatment: preoperative locoregional IRX-2 cytokine immunotherapy. Preoperative locoregional IRX-2 cytokine immunotherapy was tested in the phase Ib source study. The V gene lost 4 bases and the J gene lost 4 bases, with 14 bases spanning the gap. Germline lookup yields CDR1 SGHRS and CDR2 YFSETQ. The CDR3 consists of 14 residues.

Material: tumor tissue, obtained after IRX-2 immunotherapy. J is TRBJ1-1 and V is TRBV5-1, with a weak D call TRBD1 (6 bases). This TCR derives from a human donor with breast cancer. CDR3 sequence (DNA): TGCGCCAGCAGCAACCCGGGGGGCGGCACTGAAGCTTTCTTT. It yields the protein CASSNPGGGTEAFF.